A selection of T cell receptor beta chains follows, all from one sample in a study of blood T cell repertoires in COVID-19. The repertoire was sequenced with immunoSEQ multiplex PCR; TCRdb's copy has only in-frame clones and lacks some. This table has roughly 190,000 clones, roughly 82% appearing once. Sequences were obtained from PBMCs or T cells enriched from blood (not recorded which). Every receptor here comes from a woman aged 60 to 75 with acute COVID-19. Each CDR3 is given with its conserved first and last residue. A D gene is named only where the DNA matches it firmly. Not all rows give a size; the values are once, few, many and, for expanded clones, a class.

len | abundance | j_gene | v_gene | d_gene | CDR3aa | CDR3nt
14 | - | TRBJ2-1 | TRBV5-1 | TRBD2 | CASSLGTSGGKQFF | TGCGCCAGCAGCTTGGGGACTAGCGGGGGGAAGCAGTTCTTC
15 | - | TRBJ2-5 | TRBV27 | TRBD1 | CASSPRGSPQETQYF | TGTGCCAGCAGTCCCAGGGGGAGCCCCCAAGAGACCCAGTACTTC
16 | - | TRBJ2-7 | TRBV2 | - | CASSEGQAPMTYEQYF | TGTGCCAGCAGTGAAGGACAGGCCCCCATGACCTACGAGCAGTACTTC
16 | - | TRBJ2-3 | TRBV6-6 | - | CASPYRAGMGTDTQYF | TGTGCCAGCCCCTACCGGGCGGGAATGGGCACAGATACGCAGTATTTT
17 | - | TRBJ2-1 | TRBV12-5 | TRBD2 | CASGLFGTSGDYNEQFF | TGTGCTAGTGGTTTGTTCGGGACTAGCGGGGACTACAATGAGCAGTTCTTC
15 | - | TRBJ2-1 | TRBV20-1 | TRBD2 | CSASISSGAYNEQFF | TGCAGTGCTAGTATTTCTAGCGGGGCTTACAATGAGCAGTTCTTC
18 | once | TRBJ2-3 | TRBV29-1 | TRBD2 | CSVDPTGLAGEYKDTQYF | TGCAGCGTTGATCCCACCGGGCTAGCGGGAGAGTATAAAGATACGCAGTATTTT
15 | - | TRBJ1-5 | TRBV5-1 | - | CASSPGGYSNQPQHF | TGCGCCAGCAGCCCCGGGGGTTATAGCAATCAGCCCCAGCATTTT
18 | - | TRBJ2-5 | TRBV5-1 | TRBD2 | CASSAGLAGGVPMGTQYF | TGCGCCAGCAGCGCGGGACTAGCGGGGGGTGTACCGATGGGGACCCAGTACTTC
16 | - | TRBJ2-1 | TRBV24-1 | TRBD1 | CATSGPRQGSYNEQFF | TGTGCCACCAGTGGTCCCAGACAGGGCTCCTACAATGAGCAGTTCTTC
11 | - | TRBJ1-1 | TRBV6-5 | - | CASQVDTEAFF | TGTGCCAGTCAGGTGGACACTGAAGCTTTCTTT
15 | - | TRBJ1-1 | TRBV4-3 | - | CASSRSGGYRTEAFF | TGCGCCAGCAGCCGCAGCGGGGGTTATCGGACTGAAGCTTTCTTT
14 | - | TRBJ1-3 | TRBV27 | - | CASSFSVAGNTIYF | TGTGCCAGCAGTTTCAGTGTAGCCGGAAACACCATATATTTT
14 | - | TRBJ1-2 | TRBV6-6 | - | CASSNRAELDGYTF | TGTGCCAGCAGTAACAGGGCCGAGTTGGATGGCTACACCTTC
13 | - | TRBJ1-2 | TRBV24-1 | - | CATSDWGGYGYTF | TGTGCCACCAGTGATTGGGGGGGCTATGGCTACACCTTC
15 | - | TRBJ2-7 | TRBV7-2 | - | CASSLGQGLSYEQYF | TGTGCCAGCAGCTTAGGGCAGGGCCTCTCCTACGAGCAGTACTTC
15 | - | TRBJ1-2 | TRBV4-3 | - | CASSQDSQGPYGYTF | TGCGCCAGCAGCCAAGATTCACAGGGCCCCTATGGCTACACCTTC
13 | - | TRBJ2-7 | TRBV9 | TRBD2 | CASNPSGAYEQYF | TGTGCCAGCAACCCTAGCGGTGCCTACGAGCAGTACTTC
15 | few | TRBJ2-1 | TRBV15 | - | CATSRSRGDYNEQFF | TGTGCCACCAGCAGATCCCGGGGAGATTACAATGAGCAGTTCTTC
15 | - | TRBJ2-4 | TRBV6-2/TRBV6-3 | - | CASSQMGRAKDIQYF | TGTGCCAGCAGCCAAATGGGCAGGGCAAAAGACATTCAGTACTTC
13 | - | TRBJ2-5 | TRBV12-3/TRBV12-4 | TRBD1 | CASRTGGIETQYF | TGTGCCAGCAGAACAGGGGGGATAGAGACCCAGTACTTC
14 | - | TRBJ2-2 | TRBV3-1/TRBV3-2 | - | CASSQNTNTGELFF | TGTGCCAGCAGCCAAAACACGAACACCGGGGAGCTGTTTTTT
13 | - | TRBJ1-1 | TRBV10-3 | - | CAISVHSNTEAFF | TGTGCCATCAGTGTTCACAGCAACACTGAAGCTTTCTTT
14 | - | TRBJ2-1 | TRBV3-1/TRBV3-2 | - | CASGRGLGYNEQFF | TGTGCCAGCGGCCGGGGGCTTGGGTACAATGAGCAGTTCTTC
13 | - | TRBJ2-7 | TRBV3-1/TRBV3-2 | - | CASSQLLSYEQYF | TGTGCCAGCAGCCAATTACTTTCCTACGAGCAGTACTTC
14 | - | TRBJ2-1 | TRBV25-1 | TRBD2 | CASRGLAGDNEQFF | TGTGCCAGCAGGGGACTAGCGGGAGATAATGAGCAGTTCTTC
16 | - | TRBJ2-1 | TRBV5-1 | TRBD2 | CASSLVGLAGVDEQFF | TGCGCCAGCAGCTTGGTTGGACTAGCGGGGGTAGATGAGCAGTTCTTC
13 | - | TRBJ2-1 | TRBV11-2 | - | CASSLAQGDEQFF | TGTGCCAGCAGCTTAGCACAGGGCGATGAGCAGTTCTTC
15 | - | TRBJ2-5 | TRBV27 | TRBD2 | CASSLGTSGRETQYF | TGTGCCAGCAGTTTAGGGACTAGCGGGAGGGAGACCCAGTACTTC
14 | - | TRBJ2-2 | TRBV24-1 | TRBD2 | CATRGGANTGELFF | TGTGCCACCAGGGGAGGGGCGAACACCGGGGAGCTGTTTTTT
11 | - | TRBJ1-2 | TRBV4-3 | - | CASSGRGGYTF | TGCGCCAGCAGTGGAAGGGGGGGCTACACCTTC
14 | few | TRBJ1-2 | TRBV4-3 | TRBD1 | CASSQSQGAGGYTF | TGCGCCAGCAGCCAATCACAGGGGGCTGGCGGCTACACCTTC
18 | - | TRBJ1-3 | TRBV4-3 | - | CASSQGNWGGSTGNTIYF | TGCGCCAGCAGCCAAGGAAATTGGGGGGGGAGCACTGGAAACACCATATATTTT
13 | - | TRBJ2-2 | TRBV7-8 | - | CASSLPGYGELFF | TGTGCCAGCAGCTTACCAGGGTACGGGGAGCTGTTTTTT
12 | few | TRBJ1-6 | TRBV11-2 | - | CASSLDLGIPHF | TGTGCCAGCAGCTTAGATCTAGGAATACCTCATTTT
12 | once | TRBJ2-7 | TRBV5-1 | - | CASSLGQYEQYF | TGCGCCAGCAGCCTAGGACAGTACGAGCAGTACTTC
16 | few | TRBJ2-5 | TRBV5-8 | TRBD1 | CASSFLTGTFQETQYF | TGTGCCAGCAGCTTCCTGACAGGGACGTTCCAAGAGACCCAGTACTTC
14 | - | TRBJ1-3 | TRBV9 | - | CASTSGISGNTIYF | TGTGCCAGCACGAGCGGGATCTCTGGAAACACCATATATTTT
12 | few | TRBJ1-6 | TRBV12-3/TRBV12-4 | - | CASSFVNSPLHF | TGTGCCAGCAGTTTCGTCAATTCACCCCTCCACTTT
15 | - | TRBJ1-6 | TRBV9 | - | CASSVGGVKNSPLHF | TGTGCCAGCAGCGTAGGGGGAGTTAAGAATTCACCCCTCCACTTT
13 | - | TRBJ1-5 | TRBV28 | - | CASRRRAGQPQHF | TGTGCCAGCAGGCGCAGGGCAGGTCAGCCCCAGCATTTT
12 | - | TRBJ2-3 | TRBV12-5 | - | CASARRGDTQYF | TGTGCTAGTGCCCGCCGGGGAGATACGCAGTATTTT